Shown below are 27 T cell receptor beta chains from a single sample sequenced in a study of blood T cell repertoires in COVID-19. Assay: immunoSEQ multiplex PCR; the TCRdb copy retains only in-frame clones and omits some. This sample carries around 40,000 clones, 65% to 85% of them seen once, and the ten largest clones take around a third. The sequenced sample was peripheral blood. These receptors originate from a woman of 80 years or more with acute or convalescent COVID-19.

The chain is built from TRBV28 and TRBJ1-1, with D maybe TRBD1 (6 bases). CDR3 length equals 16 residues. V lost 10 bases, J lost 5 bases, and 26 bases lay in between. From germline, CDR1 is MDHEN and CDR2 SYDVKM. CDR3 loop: CATLGGQQNGRTEAFF. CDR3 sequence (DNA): TGTGCCACCTTGGGGGGGCAGCAGAATGGTAGGACTGAAGCTTTCTTT.

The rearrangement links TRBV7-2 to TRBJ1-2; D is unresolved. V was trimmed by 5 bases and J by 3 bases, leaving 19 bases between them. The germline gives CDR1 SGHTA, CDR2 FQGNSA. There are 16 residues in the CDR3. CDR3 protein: CASSTFTGLADYGYTF. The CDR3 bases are TGTGCCAGCAGCACCTTCACGGGGTTGGCCGACTATGGCTACACCTTC.

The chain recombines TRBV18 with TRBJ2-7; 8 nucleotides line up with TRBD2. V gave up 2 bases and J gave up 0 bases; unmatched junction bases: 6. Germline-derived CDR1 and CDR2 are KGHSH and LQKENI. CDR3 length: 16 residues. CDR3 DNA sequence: TGTGCCAGCTCACCATCTGCGGGAGGTTACTCCTACGAGCAGTACTTC. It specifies CASSPSAGGYSYEQYF.

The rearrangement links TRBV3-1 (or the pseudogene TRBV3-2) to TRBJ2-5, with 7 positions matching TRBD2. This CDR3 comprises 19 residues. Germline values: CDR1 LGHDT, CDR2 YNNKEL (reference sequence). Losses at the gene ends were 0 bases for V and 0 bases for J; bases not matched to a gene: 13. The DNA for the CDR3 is TGTGCCAGCAGCCAAGAGAGGACTAGAGGGCCCCGATACCAAGAGACCCAGTACTTC. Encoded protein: CASSQERTRGPRYQETQYF.

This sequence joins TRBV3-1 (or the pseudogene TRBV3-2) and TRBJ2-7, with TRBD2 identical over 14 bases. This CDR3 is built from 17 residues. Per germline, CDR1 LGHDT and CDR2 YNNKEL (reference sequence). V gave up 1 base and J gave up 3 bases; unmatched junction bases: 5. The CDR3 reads CASSQALGTSGSYEQYF. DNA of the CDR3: TGTGCCAGCAGCCAAGCCCTAGGGACTAGCGGGAGCTACGAGCAGTACTTC.

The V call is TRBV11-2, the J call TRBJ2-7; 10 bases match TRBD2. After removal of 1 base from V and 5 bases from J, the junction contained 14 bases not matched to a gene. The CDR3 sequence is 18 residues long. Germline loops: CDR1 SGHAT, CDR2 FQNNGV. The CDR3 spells CASSLGWQGASGRNEQYF. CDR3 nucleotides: TGTGCCAGCAGCTTAGGGTGGCAGGGAGCTAGCGGGAGAAACGAGCAGTACTTC.

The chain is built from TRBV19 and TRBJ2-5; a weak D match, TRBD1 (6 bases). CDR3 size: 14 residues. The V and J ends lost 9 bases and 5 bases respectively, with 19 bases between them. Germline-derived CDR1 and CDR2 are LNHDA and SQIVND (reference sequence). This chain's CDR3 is CASRGEQGLETQYF. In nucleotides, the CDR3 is TGTGCCAGCCGAGGTGAACAGGGTCTCGAGACCCAGTACTTC.

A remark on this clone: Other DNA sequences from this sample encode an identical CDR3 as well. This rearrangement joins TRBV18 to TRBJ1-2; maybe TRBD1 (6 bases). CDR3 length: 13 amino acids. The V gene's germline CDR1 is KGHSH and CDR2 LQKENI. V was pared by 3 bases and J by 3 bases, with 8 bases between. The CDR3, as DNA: TGTGCCAGCTCACCGCGGACAGACTATGGCTACACCTTC. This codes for CASSPRTDYGYTF.

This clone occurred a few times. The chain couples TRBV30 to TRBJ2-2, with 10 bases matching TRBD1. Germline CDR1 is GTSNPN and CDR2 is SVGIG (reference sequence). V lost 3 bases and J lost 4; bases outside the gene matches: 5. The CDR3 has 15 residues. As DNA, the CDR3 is TGTGCCTGGAGCGGGACAGGGGTTGGCACCGGGGAGCTGTTTTTT. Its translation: CAWSGTGVGTGELFF.

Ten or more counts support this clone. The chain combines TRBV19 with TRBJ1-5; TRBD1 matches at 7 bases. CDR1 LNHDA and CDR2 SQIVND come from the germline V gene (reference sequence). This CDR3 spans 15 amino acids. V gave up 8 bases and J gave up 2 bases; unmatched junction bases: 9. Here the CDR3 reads CASAYPGQRNQPQHF. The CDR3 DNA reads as TGTGCCAGTGCTTACCCGGGACAGCGCAATCAGCCCCAGCATTTT.

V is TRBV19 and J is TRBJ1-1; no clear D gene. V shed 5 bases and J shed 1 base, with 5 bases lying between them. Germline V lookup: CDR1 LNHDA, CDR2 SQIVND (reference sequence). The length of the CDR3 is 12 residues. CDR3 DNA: TGTGCCAGTAGTGACTGGAACACTGAAGCTTTCTTT. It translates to CASSDWNTEAFF.

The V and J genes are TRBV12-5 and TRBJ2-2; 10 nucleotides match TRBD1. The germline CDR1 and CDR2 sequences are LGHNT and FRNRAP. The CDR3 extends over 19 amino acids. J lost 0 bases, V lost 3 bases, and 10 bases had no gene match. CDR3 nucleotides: TGTGCTAGTGGTTTCCTGGGACAGGGGTTAAAGTCGAACACCGGGGAGCTGTTTTTT. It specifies CASGFLGQGLKSNTGELFF.

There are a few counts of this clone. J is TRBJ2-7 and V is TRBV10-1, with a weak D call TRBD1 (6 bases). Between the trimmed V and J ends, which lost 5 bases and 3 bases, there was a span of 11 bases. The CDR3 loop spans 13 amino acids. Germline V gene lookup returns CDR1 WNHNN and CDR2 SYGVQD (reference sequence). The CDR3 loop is CASSLRTDYEQYF. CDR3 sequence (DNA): TGCGCCAGCAGTCTCCGGACAGACTACGAGCAGTACTTC.

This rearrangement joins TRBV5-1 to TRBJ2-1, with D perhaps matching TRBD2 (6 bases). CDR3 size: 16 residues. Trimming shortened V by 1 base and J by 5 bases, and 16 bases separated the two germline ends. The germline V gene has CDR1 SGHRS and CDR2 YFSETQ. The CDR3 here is CASSLTGTFMDNEQFF. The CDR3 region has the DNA TGCGCCAGCAGCTTGACCGGGACTTTCATGGACAATGAGCAGTTCTTC.

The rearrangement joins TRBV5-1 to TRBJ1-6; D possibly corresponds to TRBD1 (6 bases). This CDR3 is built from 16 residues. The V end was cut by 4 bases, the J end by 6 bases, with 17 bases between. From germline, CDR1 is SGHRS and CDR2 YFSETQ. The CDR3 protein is CASSQQGEGLNSPLHF. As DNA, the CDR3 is TGCGCCAGCAGCCAACAGGGAGAGGGCCTTAATTCACCCCTCCACTTT.

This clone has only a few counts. CDR3 in DNA: TGTGCCAGCAGTGAAGGCGGGGGCGCAGACTATGGCTACACCTTC. Amino acid sequence: CASSEGGGADYGYTF. The V and J genes are TRBV2 and TRBJ1-2; the D gene is possibly TRBD1 (6 bases). V was clipped by 1 base and J by 3 bases, with 12 bases between them. Per the germline V gene, CDR1 is SNHLY and CDR2 is FYNNEI. The CDR3 is 15 residues long.

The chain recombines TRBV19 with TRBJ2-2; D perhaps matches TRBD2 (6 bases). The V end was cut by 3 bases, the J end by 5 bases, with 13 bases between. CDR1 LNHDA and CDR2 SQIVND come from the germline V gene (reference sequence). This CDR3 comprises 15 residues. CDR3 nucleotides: TGTGCCAGTAGTATGACCGGGAGATATACCGGGGAGCTGTTTTTT. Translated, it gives CASSMTGRYTGELFF.

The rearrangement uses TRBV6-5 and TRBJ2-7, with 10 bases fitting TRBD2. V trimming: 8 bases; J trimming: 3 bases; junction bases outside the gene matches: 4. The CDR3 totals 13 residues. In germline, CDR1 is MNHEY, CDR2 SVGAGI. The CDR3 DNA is TGTGCCAGCCGGCGGACTAGCGGCTACGAGCAGTACTTC. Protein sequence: CASRRTSGYEQYF.

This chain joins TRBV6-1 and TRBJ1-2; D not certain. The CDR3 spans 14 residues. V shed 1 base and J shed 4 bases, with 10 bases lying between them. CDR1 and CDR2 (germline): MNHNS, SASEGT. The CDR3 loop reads CASSEVLSTYGYTF. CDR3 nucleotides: TGTGCCAGCAGTGAAGTTCTCTCTACCTATGGCTACACCTTC.

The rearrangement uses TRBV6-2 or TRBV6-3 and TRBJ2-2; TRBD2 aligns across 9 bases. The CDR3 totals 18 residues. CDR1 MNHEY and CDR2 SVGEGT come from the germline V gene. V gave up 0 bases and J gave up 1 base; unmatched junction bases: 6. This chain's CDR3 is CASSYSRGSGRNTGELFF. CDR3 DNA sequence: TGTGCCAGCAGTTACTCGAGGGGTAGCGGGAGGAACACCGGGGAGCTGTTTTTT.

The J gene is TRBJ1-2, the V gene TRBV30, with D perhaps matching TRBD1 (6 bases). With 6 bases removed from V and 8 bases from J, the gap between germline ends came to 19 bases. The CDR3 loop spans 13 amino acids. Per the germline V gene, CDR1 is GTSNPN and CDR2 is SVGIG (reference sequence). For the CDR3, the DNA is TGTGCCTGCGCTCCCCAGGGGATGAGAGGCTACACCTTC. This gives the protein CACAPQGMRGYTF.

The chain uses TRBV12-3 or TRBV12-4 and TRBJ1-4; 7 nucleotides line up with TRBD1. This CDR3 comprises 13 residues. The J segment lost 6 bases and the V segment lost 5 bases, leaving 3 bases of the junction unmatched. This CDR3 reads CASSRTGDEKLFF. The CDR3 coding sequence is TGTGCCAGCAGTCGTACAGGGGATGAAAAACTGTTTTTT.

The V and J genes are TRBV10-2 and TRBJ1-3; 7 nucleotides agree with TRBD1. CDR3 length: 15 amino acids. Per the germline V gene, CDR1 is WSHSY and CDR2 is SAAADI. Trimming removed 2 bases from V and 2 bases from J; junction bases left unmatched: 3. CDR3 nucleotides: TGCGCCAGCAGTGAGCAGGGGGGCCCTGGAAACACCATATATTTT. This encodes CASSEQGGPGNTIYF.

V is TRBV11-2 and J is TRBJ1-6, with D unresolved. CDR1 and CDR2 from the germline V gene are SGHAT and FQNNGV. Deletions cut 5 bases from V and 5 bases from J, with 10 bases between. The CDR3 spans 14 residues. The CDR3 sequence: CASSQAPDNSPLHF. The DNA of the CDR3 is TGTGCCAGCAGCCAGGCTCCAGATAATTCACCCCTCCACTTT.

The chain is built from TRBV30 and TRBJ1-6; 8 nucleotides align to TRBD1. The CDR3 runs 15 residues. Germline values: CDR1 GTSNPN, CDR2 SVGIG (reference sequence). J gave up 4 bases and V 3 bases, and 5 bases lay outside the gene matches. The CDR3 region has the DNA TGTGCCTGGAGGCGGACAGGGAGTTATAATTCACCCCTCCACTTT. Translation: CAWRRTGSYNSPLHF. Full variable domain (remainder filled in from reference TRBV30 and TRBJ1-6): SQTIHQWPATLVQPVGSPLSLECTVEGTSNPNLYWYRQAAGRGLQLLFYSVGIGQISSEVPQNLSASRPQDRQFILSSKKLLLSDSGFYLCAWRRTGSYNSPLHFGNGTRLTVT.

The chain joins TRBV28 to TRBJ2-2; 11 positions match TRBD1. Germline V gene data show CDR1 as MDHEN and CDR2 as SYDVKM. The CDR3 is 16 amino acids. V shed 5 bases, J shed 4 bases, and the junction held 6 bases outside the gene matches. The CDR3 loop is CASSQGQGASTGELFF. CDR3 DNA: TGTGCCAGCAGTCAAGGACAGGGGGCAAGCACCGGGGAGCTGTTTTTT.

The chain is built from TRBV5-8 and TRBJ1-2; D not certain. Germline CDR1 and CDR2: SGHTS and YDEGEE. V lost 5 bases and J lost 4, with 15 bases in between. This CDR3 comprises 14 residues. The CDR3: CASRSPGIAYGYTF. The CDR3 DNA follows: TGTGCCAGCAGGTCACCCGGGATTGCCTATGGCTACACCTTC.